The 26 T cell receptor beta chains listed next were all sequenced from one sample in a study of cytomegalovirus exposure and HLA in healthy donors. Amplification used 60 Vbeta primers and 13 Jbeta primers. The protocol was immunoSEQ multiplex PCR, while the TCRdb copy is restricted to in-frame clones and leaves out a portion. Of roughly 200,000 clones in the sample, under 85% were seen once. The specimen was PBMCs. The source is a man in his forties or fifties in good health and CMV-seronegative.

The V call is TRBV7-9, the J call TRBJ1-3; D possibly corresponds to TRBD1 (5 bases). V lost 1 base and J lost 6, with 7 bases in between. This CDR3 contains 13 residues. Per germline, CDR1 SEHNR and CDR2 FQNEAQ (reference sequence). In nucleotides, the CDR3 is TGTGCCAGCAGCTTAGAGGGGCCAAACACCATATATTTT. This translates into CASSLEGPNTIYF.

The chain joins TRBV6-5 to TRBJ2-3; perhaps TRBD2 as D (5 bases). The CDR3 extends over 13 amino acids. V lost 0 bases and J lost 5, with 6 bases in between. Germline V gene lookup returns CDR1 MNHEY and CDR2 SVGAGI. CDR3 sequence reads: CASSYSGGDTQYF. CDR3 sequence (DNA): TGTGCCAGCAGTTACTCAGGAGGAGATACGCAGTATTTT.

This clone was counted once. The chain uses TRBV6-5 and TRBJ1-2; a weak D match, TRBD1 (5 bases). V dropped 0 bases and J dropped 4 bases, with 12 bases sitting between them. Germline V gives CDR1 MNHEY, CDR2 SVGAGI. The CDR3 is 15 residues long. CDR3 sequence reads: CASSYSTQGGYGYTF. The CDR3 DNA sequence: TGTGCCAGCAGTTACTCGACGCAGGGTGGCTATGGCTACACCTTC.

J is TRBJ2-1 and V is TRBV5-1; a possible D gene is TRBD1 (5 bases). The V gene lost 0 bases and the J gene lost 5 bases, with 6 bases spanning the gap. The length of the CDR3 is 13 residues. In germline, CDR1 is SGHRS, CDR2 YFSETQ. Written as DNA, the CDR3 is TGCGCCAGCAGCTTGGGGGGCGACAATGAGCAGTTCTTC. Amino acid sequence: CASSLGGDNEQFF.

This chain links TRBV30 with TRBJ1-5, with TRBD1 as a possible D gene (5 bases). CDR1 and CDR2 from the germline V gene are GTSNPN and SVGIG (reference sequence). Trimming removed 4 bases from V and 1 base from J, with 17 bases in between. CDR3 length: 16 amino acids. The CDR3 nucleotides are TGTGCCTGGACGCCAGACAGTTCGGCGAGCAATCAGCCCCAGCATTTT. Residues: CAWTPDSSASNQPQHF.

The chain has TRBV5-1 and TRBJ1-2, with D possibly TRBD1 on 5 matching bases. The CDR3 is 13 amino acids. Germline lookup yields CDR1 SGHRS and CDR2 YFSETQ. With 0 bases removed from V and 3 bases from J, the gap between germline ends came to 6 bases. CDR3 region: CASSLAGDYGYTF. CDR3 coding DNA: TGCGCCAGCAGCTTGGCGGGGGACTATGGCTACACCTTC.

The chain uses TRBV29-1 and TRBJ2-3; 11 nucleotides align to TRBD2. This CDR3 is 15 amino acids long. V shed 6 bases, J shed 4 bases, and the junction held 9 bases outside the gene matches. Looked up from germline, CDR1 is SQVTM and CDR2 is ANQGSEA. The CDR3, as DNA: TGCAGCGTGGAAATTAGCGGGAGGGCACCAGATACGCAGTATTTT. Its translation: CSVEISGRAPDTQYF.

This chain uses TRBV2 with TRBJ2-3, with 8 bases that match TRBD2. Trimming removed 8 bases from V and 0 bases from J; junction bases left unmatched: 4. Per germline, CDR1 SNHLY and CDR2 FYNNEI. This CDR3 spans 14 amino acids. The CDR3 loop reads CASFPSGSTDTQYF. For the CDR3, the DNA is TGTGCCAGCTTCCCTAGCGGGAGCACAGATACGCAGTATTTT. The variable domain in full, completed from reference TRBV2 and TRBJ2-3, reads EPEVTQTPSHQVTQMGQEVILRCVPISNHLYFYWYRQILGQKVEFLVSFYNNEISEKSEIFDDQFSVERPDGSNFTLKIRSTKLEDSAMYFCASFPSGSTDTQYFGPGTRLTVL.

The chain links TRBV5-1 to TRBJ2-5, with D unclear. Germline CDR1 is SGHRS and CDR2 is YFSETQ. Trimming left V 0 bases short and J 2 bases short, with 11 bases between. This CDR3 comprises 15 residues. The CDR3, as DNA: TGCGCCAGCAGCTTGGGGGCGTCTGAGCAAGAGACCCAGTACTTC. This sequence encodes CASSLGASEQETQYF. Full variable domain (missing parts from reference TRBV5-1 and TRBJ2-5): KAGVTQTPRYLIKTRGQQVTLSCSPISGHRSVSWYQQTPGQGLQFLFEYFSETQRNKGNFPGRFSGRQFSNSRSEMNVSTLELGDSALYLCASSLGASEQETQYFGPGTRLLVL.

This clone was found a few times. This chain joins TRBV5-1 and TRBJ2-5; 8 positions agree with TRBD2. The CDR3 loop spans 15 amino acids. Germline assignment: CDR1 SGHRS and CDR2 YFSETQ. After removal of 0 bases from V and 1 base from J, the junction contained 2 bases not matched to a gene. Written as DNA, the CDR3 is TGCGCCAGCAGCTTGGCTAGCGGGCTCCAAGAGACCCAGTACTTC. Translating it yields CASSLASGLQETQYF.

This clone showed up just once. J is TRBJ2-1 and V is TRBV5-1, with a possible D match to TRBD2 (6 bases). Germline assignment: CDR1 SGHRS and CDR2 YFSETQ. Trimming took 6 bases from V and 3 from J, leaving 13 bases between them. The CDR3 runs 14 residues. The CDR3 DNA reads as TGCGCCAGCACGACGGGAGAGGTCTACAATGAGCAGTTCTTC. Amino acid sequence: CASTTGEVYNEQFF.

CDR3 sequence reads: CASSAVGLAETQYF. Written as DNA, the CDR3 is TGTGCCAGCAGTGCCGTAGGGTTAGCGGAGACCCAGTACTTC. This chain uses TRBV2 with TRBJ2-5, with a possible D match to TRBD2 (5 bases). CDR3 length: 14 amino acids. Germline CDR1 is SNHLY and CDR2 is FYNNEI. The V end lost 4 bases, the J end lost 5 bases, and 14 bases lay between the germline ends. The whole variable domain, remainder taken from reference TRBV2 and TRBJ2-5, is EPEVTQTPSHQVTQMGQEVILRCVPISNHLYFYWYRQILGQKVEFLVSFYNNEISEKSEIFDDQFSVERPDGSNFTLKIRSTKLEDSAMYFCASSAVGLAETQYFGPGTRLLVL.

This chain connects TRBV5-1 to TRBJ2-7, with 13 bases matching TRBD2. J gave up 3 bases and V 1 base, and 4 bases lay outside the gene matches. This CDR3 contains 16 residues. CDR1 is SGHRS and CDR2 is YFSETQ in the germline V gene. CDR3 nucleotides: TGCGCCAGCAGCTTGAGGACTAGCGGGAGTGTCTACGAGCAGTACTTC. Amino acids: CASSLRTSGSVYEQYF.

This clone was seen only a few times. The rearrangement links TRBV2 to TRBJ1-2, with D unresolved. CDR1 is SNHLY and CDR2 is FYNNEI in the germline V gene. This CDR3 spans 13 amino acids. The V and J ends lost 4 bases and 1 base respectively, with 7 bases between them. CDR3 sequence: CASSGSSNYGYTF. The CDR3 DNA sequence: TGTGCCAGCAGTGGTAGTAGTAACTATGGCTACACCTTC.

In DNA, the CDR3 is TGTGCCAGCAGCCGAGACAGGGTTGGGTCCTACGAGCAGTACTTC. Translation gives CASSRDRVGSYEQYF. The chain combines TRBV28 with TRBJ2-7, with TRBD1 identical over 7 bases. V was pared by 6 bases and J by 1 base, with 9 bases of the junction left unmatched. Per germline, CDR1 MDHEN and CDR2 SYDVKM. The CDR3 length is 15 residues.

This chain connects TRBV10-3 to TRBJ1-5, with a tentative D call TRBD1 (6 bases). The CDR3 has 15 residues. The ends were cut back, 0 bases at V and 0 bases at J, with 6 bases in the middle. Per the germline V gene, CDR1 is ENHRY and CDR2 is SYGVKD. The CDR3 is CAISESQGSNQPQHF. CDR3 coding DNA: TGTGCCATCAGTGAGTCACAGGGTAGCAATCAGCCCCAGCATTTT.

The CDR3 sequence is CASSLSASGSSYNEQFF. The CDR3 bases are TGCGCCAGCAGCTTATCCGCTAGCGGTAGCTCCTACAATGAGCAGTTCTTC. The gene calls are TRBV4-1 and TRBJ2-1; 7 bases are a match to TRBD2. Germline V CDR1 and CDR2: MGHRA, YSYEKL. The CDR3 extends over 17 amino acids. The ends lost 5 bases at V and 0 bases at J; junction bases unmatched: 10.

This rearrangement joins TRBV11-3 to TRBJ2-2; D perhaps matches TRBD2 (6 bases). V was clipped by 1 base and J by 13 bases, with 10 bases between them. This CDR3 has 12 amino acids. The germline V gene encodes CDR1 SGHNT and CDR2 YENEEA. The CDR3 DNA reads as TGTGCCAGCAGCTTAGGCGGGGACGGGCTGTTTTTT. This encodes CASSLGGDGLFF.

This chain joins TRBV27 and TRBJ2-1; the match to TRBD2 covers 8 bases. This CDR3 has 15 amino acids. Looked up from germline, CDR1 is MNHEY and CDR2 is SMNVEV (reference sequence). Trimming cost V 3 bases and J 7 bases; bases outside gene matches: 8. The CDR3 region is CASSFPGLARNEQFF. The CDR3 nucleotides are TGTGCCAGCAGTTTCCCTGGACTAGCTAGGAATGAGCAGTTCTTC.

This chain links TRBV4-1 with TRBJ1-5; D unresolved. The CDR3 extends over 15 amino acids. Germline-derived CDR1 and CDR2 are MGHRA and YSYEKL. The V gene lost 0 bases and the J gene lost 6 bases, with 12 bases spanning the gap. CDR3 in DNA: TGCGCCAGCAGCCAAGATAACTTGGGGAGTCAGCCCCAGCATTTT. Its protein is CASSQDNLGSQPQHF.

V is TRBV7-6 and J is TRBJ2-7; 8 nucleotides line up with TRBD2. V lost 1 base to trimming and J lost 3 bases; unmatched junction nucleotides: 2. The CDR3 is 14 amino acids. Germline values: CDR1 SGHVS, CDR2 FNYEAQ. CDR3 DNA: TGTGCCAGCAGCTTAGGAGGGACTAGCTACGAGCAGTACTTC. Encoded protein: CASSLGGTSYEQYF.

CDR3 sequence reads: CASRAMGGMVYEQYF. Here the CDR3 DNA reads TGTGCCAGCAGGGCCATGGGCGGGATGGTGTACGAGCAGTACTTC. The chain combines TRBV6-1 with TRBJ2-7; D might be TRBD2 (6 bases). The CDR3 has 15 amino acids. V was pared by 6 bases and J by 4 bases, with 19 bases between. CDR1 is MNHNS, CDR2 SASEGT, per germline.

The J gene is TRBJ1-1, the V gene TRBV30; D not certain. V lost 4 bases and J 1 base, leaving 4 bases between the germline ends. This CDR3 is 11 amino acids long. The germline V gene encodes CDR1 GTSNPN and CDR2 SVGIG (reference sequence). CDR3 bases: TGTGCCTGGAACAGGAACACTGAAGCTTTCTTT. This codes for CAWNRNTEAFF.

The chain is built from TRBV9 and TRBJ2-6; tentative D call: TRBD2 (5 bases). Deletions cut 0 bases from V and 2 bases from J, with 9 bases between. Germline V gives CDR1 SGDLS, CDR2 YYNGEE. The CDR3 contains 16 residues. The CDR3: CASSVGGITGANVLTF. CDR3 sequence (DNA): TGTGCCAGCAGCGTAGGAGGGATAACTGGGGCCAACGTCCTGACTTTC.

The chain combines TRBV27 with TRBJ2-2; TRBD2 matches at 9 bases. V shed 2 bases, J shed 0 bases, and the junction held 7 bases outside the gene matches. The CDR3 totals 18 residues. CDR1 and CDR2 (germline): MNHEY, SMNVEV (reference sequence). This CDR3 reads CASSLPIAGASNTGELFF. CDR3 in DNA: TGTGCCAGCAGTTTACCCATAGCGGGAGCTTCGAACACCGGGGAGCTGTTTTTT.

The rearrangement joins TRBV28 to TRBJ2-7; D is possibly TRBD2 (5 bases). CDR1 MDHEN and CDR2 SYDVKM come from the germline V gene. Trimming took off 3 bases at V and 3 bases at J, with 12 bases between the two ends. The CDR3 is made up of 14 amino acids. The CDR3 DNA follows: TGTGCCAGCAGTTTTAGCACGGGAAACTACGAGCAGTACTTC. Translation gives CASSFSTGNYEQYF.